This T cell receptor beta chain appears in the sequencing data of a study of blood T cell repertoires in COVID-19. Turning to the study itself: Collection of acute and convalescent COVID-19 samples took place in the United States, Italy and Spain.

In the authors' methods: Quantification of nucleated cells was approximated via reference gene primer amplification. Sequencing used immunoSEQ multiplex PCR; TCRdb keeps in-frame clones, though not all of them. V and J calls and clone size are copied from that table; D and trimming were computed from the DNA. The table shows around 250,000 clones, with around nine tenths occurring only once. Germline V CDR1 and CDR2: SGDLS, YYNGEE. This CDR3 region has 15 residues. Trimming removed 3 bases at V and 4 bases at J, with 16 bases between. Sequenced: peripheral blood. This clonotype was obtained from a middle-aged woman who had recovered from COVID-19. The chain employs TRBV9 and TRBJ1-1; tentatively, D is TRBD1 (5 bases). CDR3 residues: CASSARQSPGTEAFF. CDR3 sequence (DNA): TGTGCCAGCAGCGCCCGACAGTCACCCGGCACTGAAGCTTTCTTT.